This TCR beta chain was observed in a study of read filtering for tumor transcriptome and immune sequencing. On the study more broadly: Whole-transcriptome libraries were prepared after DNase treatment.

From 300 to 400 ng of RNA, a library with molecular barcoded alpha/delta and beta/gamma adaptors was made. MiXCR was run by TCRdb on the reads, yielding one entry per CDR3 protein. Of around 48,000 distinct CDR3 sequences listed, approximately 18% are singletons. Points from the study as a whole: Compared with RNA-seq, IR-seq gave much higher clonotype depth and reliability. Dropping single-read clonotypes raised IR-seq and RNA-seq shared-clonotype correlation. In IR-seq, single-read clonotypes were approximately 79% of clonotypes but approximately 3.5% of reads.

Germline CDR1 and CDR2: SGHAT and FQNNGV. This CDR3 has 15 amino acids. Trimming pared 1 base from V and 3 bases from J, leaving 12 bases between. The table lists this clonotype with a few counts. No antigen is known for it. Sample: a population of CD138-negative cells sorted from bone marrow. The receptor's source is a donor at least 40 years old with multiple myeloma. The chain links TRBV11-2 to TRBJ2-5; TRBD1 might be the D (6 bases). The CDR3 sequence: CASSLGTALEETQYF. CDR3 nucleotide sequence: TGTGCCAGCAGCTTAGGGACAGCCTTAGAAGAGACCCAGTACTTC.